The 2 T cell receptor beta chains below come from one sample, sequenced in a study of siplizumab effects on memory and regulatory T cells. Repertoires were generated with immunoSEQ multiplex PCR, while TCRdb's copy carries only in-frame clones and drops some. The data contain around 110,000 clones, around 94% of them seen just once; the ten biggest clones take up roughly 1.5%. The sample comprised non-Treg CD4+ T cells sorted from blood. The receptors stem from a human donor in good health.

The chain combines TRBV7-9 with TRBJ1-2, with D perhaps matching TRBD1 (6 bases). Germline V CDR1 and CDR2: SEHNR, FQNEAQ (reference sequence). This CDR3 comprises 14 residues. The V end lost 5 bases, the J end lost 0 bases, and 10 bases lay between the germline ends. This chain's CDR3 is CASSRDIANYGYTF. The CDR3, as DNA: TGTGCCAGCAGCAGGGACATTGCTAACTATGGCTACACCTTC. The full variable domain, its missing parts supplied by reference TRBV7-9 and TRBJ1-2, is DTGVSQNPRHKITKRGQNVTFRCDPISEHNRLYWYRQTLGQGPEFLTYFQNEAQLEKSRLLSDRFSAERPKGSFSTLEIQRTEQGDSAMYLCASSRDIANYGYTFGSGTRLTVV.

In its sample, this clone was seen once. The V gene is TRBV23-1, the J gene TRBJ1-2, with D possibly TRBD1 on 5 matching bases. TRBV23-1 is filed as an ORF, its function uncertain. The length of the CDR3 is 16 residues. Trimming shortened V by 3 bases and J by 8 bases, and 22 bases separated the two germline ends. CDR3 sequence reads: CASSHCGEQDPGGYTF. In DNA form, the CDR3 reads TGCGCCAGCAGTCATTGTGGGGAACAGGACCCGGGCGGCTACACCTTC.